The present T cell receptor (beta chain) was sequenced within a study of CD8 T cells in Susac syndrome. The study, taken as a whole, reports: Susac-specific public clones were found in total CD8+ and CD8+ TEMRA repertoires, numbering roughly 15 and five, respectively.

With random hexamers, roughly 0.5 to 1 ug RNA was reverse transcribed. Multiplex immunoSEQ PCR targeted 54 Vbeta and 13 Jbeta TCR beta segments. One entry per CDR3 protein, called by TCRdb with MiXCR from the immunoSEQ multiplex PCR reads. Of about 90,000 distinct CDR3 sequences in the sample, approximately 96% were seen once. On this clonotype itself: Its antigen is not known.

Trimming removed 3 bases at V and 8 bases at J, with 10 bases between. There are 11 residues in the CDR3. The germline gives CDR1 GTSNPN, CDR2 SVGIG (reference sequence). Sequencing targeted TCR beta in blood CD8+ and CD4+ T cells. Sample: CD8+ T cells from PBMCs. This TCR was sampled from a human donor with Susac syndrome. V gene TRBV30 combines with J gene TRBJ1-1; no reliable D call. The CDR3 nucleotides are TGTGCCTGGAGGGCAGCCCAGGAAGCTTTCTTT. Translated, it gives CAWRAAQEAFF.